This passage covers 23 T cell receptor beta chains from one sample sequenced in a study of blood T cell repertoires in COVID-19. Here immunoSEQ multiplex PCR was the method, and the copy in TCRdb shows in-frame clones only, minus some. The sample records 65,000 to 80,000 clones, 82% being singletons. The specimen was peripheral blood. All receptors derive from a human donor in a cohort sampled during active COVID-19.

The chain is built from TRBV30 and TRBJ1-1, with D unclear. V lost 0 bases to trimming and J lost 1 base, with 6 bases between them. The germline gives CDR1 GTSNPN, CDR2 SVGIG (reference sequence). This CDR3 comprises 13 residues. The CDR3 is CAWSVRANTEAFF. Written as DNA, the CDR3 is TGTGCCTGGAGTGTAAGAGCGAACACTGAAGCTTTCTTT.

The genes are TRBV7-2 and TRBJ1-5, with D possibly being TRBD1 (6 bases). Germline V gives CDR1 SGHTA, CDR2 FQGNSA. V shed 6 bases and J shed 6 bases, with 15 bases lying between them. The CDR3 sequence is 14 residues long. Written as DNA, the CDR3 is TGTGCCAGCAGTACAGGGCGTTCGGGTCAGCCCCAGCATTTT. It encodes CASSTGRSGQPQHF.

The J gene is TRBJ1-2, the V gene TRBV28; possibly TRBD1 for D (6 bases). Trimming left V 6 bases short and J 7 bases short, with 15 bases between. CDR1 MDHEN and CDR2 SYDVKM come from the germline V gene. This CDR3 has 13 amino acids. The CDR3 bases are TGTGCCAGCAGCAGGGGAGGGCAGGGTGGCTACACCTTC. It is translated as CASSRGGQGGYTF.

The chain uses TRBV23-1 and TRBJ1-3, with TRBD1 matching over 9 bases. TRBV23-1 is an open reading frame whose function is uncertain. There are 19 residues in the CDR3. The V segment lost 0 bases and the J segment 8 bases; nucleotides outside the gene matches: 17. The CDR3 bases are TGCGCCAGCAGTCAATCATTCCCCCGGGACAGGGTCCTTTGGGACACCATATATTTT. Amino acid sequence: CASSQSFPRDRVLWDTIYF.

The V gene is TRBV7-2, the J gene TRBJ2-7; 9 nucleotides agree with TRBD1. After removal of 5 bases from V and 3 bases from J, the junction contained 8 bases not matched to a gene. The CDR3 covers 15 residues. Germline values: CDR1 SGHTA, CDR2 FQGNSA. The DNA for the CDR3 is TGTGCCAGCAGCCCTCTAGTGGGACAGGGCTACGAGCAGTACTTC. Translated, it gives CASSPLVGQGYEQYF.

The chain carries TRBV7-6 and TRBJ2-3, with TRBD2 matching over 13 bases. J lost 6 bases, V lost 5 bases, and 8 bases had no gene match. The length of the CDR3 is 16 residues. CDR1 is SGHVS, CDR2 FNYEAQ, per germline. CDR3 coding DNA: TGTGCCAGCAGCCTTACTAGCGGGGGGGCGAGGGATACGCAGTATTTT. The encoded protein is CASSLTSGGARDTQYF.

Here the CDR3 reads CASSWETGDYGYTF. CDR3 coding DNA: TGTGCCAGCAGCTGGGAGACAGGGGACTATGGCTACACCTTC. The chain couples TRBV7-9 to TRBJ1-2, with 8 bases identical to TRBD1. V was pared by 4 bases and J by 3 bases, with 4 bases of the junction left unmatched. This CDR3 has 14 amino acids. Germline CDR1 and CDR2: SEHNR and FQNEAQ (reference sequence).

The table lists this clone with a count of one. The chain combines TRBV5-1 with TRBJ1-5; 7 nucleotides match TRBD1. Germline trimming cut 7 bases from V and 4 bases from J; bases unmatched to any gene: 5. Germline V gene data show CDR1 as SGHRS and CDR2 as YFSETQ. The CDR3 extends over 13 amino acids. The CDR3 bases are TGCGCCAGCTCGCAGGGGGGAAATCAGCCCCAGCATTTT. Translating it yields CASSQGGNQPQHF.

The genes are TRBV7-9 and TRBJ1-5; 8 positions match TRBD1. After removal of 1 base from V and 4 bases from J, the junction contained 12 bases not matched to a gene. The CDR3 spans 18 residues. Germline CDR1 reads SEHNR; CDR2 reads FQNEAQ (reference sequence). Here the CDR3 DNA reads TGTGCCAGCAGCTTAGAATTGATAGGAGGACAGGGAAATCAGCCCCAGCATTTT. The encoded protein is CASSLELIGGQGNQPQHF.

The V and J genes are TRBV18 and TRBJ2-7, with 8 positions matching TRBD1. J gave up 5 bases and V 1 base, and 7 bases lay outside the gene matches. This CDR3 contains 15 residues. In germline, CDR1 is KGHSH, CDR2 LQKENI. The CDR3 sequence: CASSPQRTGSHEQYF. The CDR3 DNA reads as TGTGCCAGCTCACCACAAAGGACAGGGTCCCACGAGCAGTACTTC.

The genes are TRBV7-3 and TRBJ2-3; 8 bases align to TRBD2. Germline trimming cut 5 bases from V and 2 bases from J; bases unmatched to any gene: 3. CDR3 size: 14 residues. CDR1 and CDR2 from the germline V gene are SGHTA and FQGTGA. CDR3 DNA sequence: TGTGCCAGCAGCCCGGGACTAGTCACAGATACGCAGTATTTT. It codes for CASSPGLVTDTQYF.

The chain recombines TRBV28 with TRBJ2-1; 7 nucleotides agree with TRBD2. Looked up from germline, CDR1 is MDHEN and CDR2 is SYDVKM. This CDR3 contains 12 residues. The trim removed 5 bases at V and 9 bases at J, leaving 4 bases unmatched. The CDR3 is CASSRREGEQFF. Written as DNA, the CDR3 is TGTGCCAGCAGTCGCAGGGAGGGTGAGCAGTTCTTC.

The chain combines TRBV4-2 with TRBJ2-2; 7 bases line up with TRBD1. This CDR3 region has 19 residues. The germline CDR1 and CDR2 sequences are LGHNA and YNFKEQ. V trimming: 5 bases; J trimming: 0 bases; junction bases outside the gene matches: 15. For the CDR3, the DNA is TGTGCCAGCAGCTCCCGACAGGGACCGTTGACCTCGAACACCGGGGAGCTGTTTTTT. Its translation: CASSSRQGPLTSNTGELFF.

V usage is TRBV5-1 and J usage is TRBJ2-2, with 8 positions matching TRBD2. CDR3 length: 15 residues. V trimming: 2 bases; J trimming: 6 bases; junction bases outside the gene matches: 6. The germline CDR1 and CDR2 sequences are SGHRS and YFSETQ. CDR3 region: CASSLAGAGAGELFF. CDR3 DNA: TGCGCCAGCAGCTTAGCGGGGGCCGGGGCCGGGGAGCTGTTTTTT. The complete variable domain, with remaining parts taken from reference TRBV5-1 and TRBJ2-2, reads KAGVTQTPRYLIKTRGQQVTLSCSPISGHRSVSWYQQTPGQGLQFLFEYFSETQRNKGNFPGRFSGRQFSNSRSEMNVSTLELGDSALYLCASSLAGAGAGELFFGEGSRLTVL.

The rearrangement links TRBV3-1 (or the pseudogene TRBV3-2) to TRBJ1-5, with D maybe TRBD1 (6 bases). The germline CDR1 and CDR2 sequences are LGHDT and YNNKEL (reference sequence). V was shortened by 5 bases and J by 5 bases, with 16 bases between the two germline ends. CDR3 length: 15 amino acids. CDR3 in DNA: TGTGCCAGCAGCTCGGGCGGGGGCTGGGATCAGCCCCAGCATTTT. The encoded protein is CASSSGGGWDQPQHF.

CDR3 in DNA: TGTGCCAGCAGTGAAAGGTGGACAGGGGGAGAGACCCAGTACTTC. This translates into CASSERWTGGETQYF. The V and J genes are TRBV2 and TRBJ2-5; the match to TRBD1 covers 10 bases. Per the germline V gene, CDR1 is SNHLY and CDR2 is FYNNEI. With 2 bases clipped from V and 4 bases from J, the junction kept 4 bases outside the gene matches. The CDR3 is 15 amino acids. The whole variable domain, remainder taken from reference TRBV2 and TRBJ2-5, is EPEVTQTPSHQVTQMGQEVILRCVPISNHLYFYWYRQILGQKVEFLVSFYNNEISEKSEIFDDQFSVERPDGSNFTLKIRSTKLEDSAMYFCASSERWTGGETQYFGPGTRLLVL.

This clone showed up just a few times. The V and J genes are TRBV7-2 and TRBJ2-2; the match to TRBD2 covers 8 bases. This CDR3 is 16 amino acids long. V shed 3 bases and J 9 bases; nucleotides not matched to a gene: 12. The germline gives CDR1 SGHTA, CDR2 FQGNSA. Here the CDR3 reads CASSLKAGALSRELFF. CDR3 DNA sequence: TGTGCCAGCAGCTTGAAAGCGGGGGCACTCTCCAGGGAGCTGTTTTTT. Full variable domain (outside the CDR3, taken from reference TRBV7-2 and TRBJ2-2): GAGVSQSPSNKVTEKGKDVELRCDPISGHTALYWYRQSLGQGLEFLIYFQGNSAPDKSGLPSDRFSAERTGGSVSTLTIQRTQQEDSAVYLCASSLKAGALSRELFFGEGSRLTVL.

The genes are TRBV5-1 and TRBJ1-2; D not certain. Germline values: CDR1 SGHRS, CDR2 YFSETQ. CDR3 length: 13 amino acids. Trimming took 2 bases from V and 5 from J, leaving 10 bases between them. The CDR3: CASSFTGEYGYTF. The CDR3 nucleotides read TGCGCCAGCAGCTTTACGGGAGAATATGGCTACACCTTC.

This chain connects TRBV18 to TRBJ1-2, with TRBD1 matching over 7 bases. After removal of 4 bases from V and 4 bases from J, the junction contained 9 bases not matched to a gene. The CDR3 contains 15 residues. CDR1 and CDR2 (germline): KGHSH, LQKENI. The CDR3 reads CASSHSEQGIYGYTF. CDR3 DNA: TGTGCCAGCTCACATTCGGAACAGGGGATCTATGGCTACACCTTC.

CDR3 coding DNA: TGTGCCAGCAGCCAAAGACAGTCCAATCAGCCCCAGCATTTT. This encodes CASSQRQSNQPQHF. The V call is TRBV3-1 (or the pseudogene TRBV3-2), the J call TRBJ1-5; a weak D match, TRBD1 (5 bases). Trimming took off 2 bases at V and 3 bases at J, with 8 bases between the two ends. The CDR3 is made up of 14 amino acids. Germline V gene sequence: CDR1 LGHDT, CDR2 YNNKEL (reference sequence).

The rearrangement uses TRBV5-6 and TRBJ1-3; 7 bases fit TRBD1. The V gene's germline CDR1 is SGHDT and CDR2 YYEEEE. The ends lost 2 bases at V and 6 bases at J; junction bases unmatched: 5. The CDR3 sequence is 14 residues long. In DNA, the CDR3 is TGTGCCAGCAGCTTAGCGACAGGGCTAAACACCATATATTTT. Residues: CASSLATGLNTIYF.

The chain links TRBV2 to TRBJ2-2; possibly TRBD1 for D (5 bases). The CDR3 is made up of 14 amino acids. Trimming pared 6 bases from V and 0 bases from J, leaving 8 bases between. The germline V gene encodes CDR1 SNHLY and CDR2 FYNNEI. CDR3 sequence reads: CASRDNPNTGELFF. The CDR3 DNA sequence: TGTGCCAGCAGGGACAACCCGAACACCGGGGAGCTGTTTTTT.

The DNA of the CDR3 is TGTGCCACCAGCAGAGCAGGTTCTGGGCAGCCCCAGCATTTT. Translating it yields CATSRAGSGQPQHF. The chain employs TRBV15 and TRBJ1-5; D is unclear. The CDR3 is 14 residues long. Per germline, CDR1 LNHNV and CDR2 YYDKDF (reference sequence). V was shortened by 1 base and J by 7 bases, with 11 bases between the two germline ends.